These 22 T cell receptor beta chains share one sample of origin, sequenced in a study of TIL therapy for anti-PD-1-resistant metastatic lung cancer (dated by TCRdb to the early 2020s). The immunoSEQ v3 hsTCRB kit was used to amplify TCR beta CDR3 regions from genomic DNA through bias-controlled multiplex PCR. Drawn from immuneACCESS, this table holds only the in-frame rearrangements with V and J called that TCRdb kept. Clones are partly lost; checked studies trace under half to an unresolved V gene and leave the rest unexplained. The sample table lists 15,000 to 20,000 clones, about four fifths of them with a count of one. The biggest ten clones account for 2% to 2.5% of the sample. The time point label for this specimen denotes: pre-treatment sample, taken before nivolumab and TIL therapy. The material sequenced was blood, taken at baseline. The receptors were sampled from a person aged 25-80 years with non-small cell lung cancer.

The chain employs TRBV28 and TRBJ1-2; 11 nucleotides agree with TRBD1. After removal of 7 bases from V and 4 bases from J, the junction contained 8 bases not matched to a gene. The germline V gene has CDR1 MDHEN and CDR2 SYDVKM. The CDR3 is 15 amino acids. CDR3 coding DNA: TGTGCCAGCACTTTGGGACAGGGGGTTATCTATGGCTACACCTTC. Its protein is CASTLGQGVIYGYTF.

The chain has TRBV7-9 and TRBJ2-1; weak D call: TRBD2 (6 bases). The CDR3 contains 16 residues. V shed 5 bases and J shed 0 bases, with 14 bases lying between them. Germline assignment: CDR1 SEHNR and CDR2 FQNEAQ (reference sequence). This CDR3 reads CASSPRSSDSYNEQFF. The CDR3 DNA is TGTGCCAGCAGCCCCCGGTCTAGCGACTCCTACAATGAGCAGTTCTTC.

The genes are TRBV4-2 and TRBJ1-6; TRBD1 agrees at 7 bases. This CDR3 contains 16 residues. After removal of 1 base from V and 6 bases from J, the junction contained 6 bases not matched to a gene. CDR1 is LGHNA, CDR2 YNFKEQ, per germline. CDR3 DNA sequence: TGTGCCAGCAGCCAAGTTAGTGACAGGGTTAATTCACCCCTCCACTTT. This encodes CASSQVSDRVNSPLHF.

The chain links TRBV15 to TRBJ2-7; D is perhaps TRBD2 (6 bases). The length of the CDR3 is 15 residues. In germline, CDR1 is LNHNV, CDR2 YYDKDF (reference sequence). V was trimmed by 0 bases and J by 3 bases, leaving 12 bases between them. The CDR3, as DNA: TGTGCCACCAGCAGAGATAGGGGACTGATCTACGAGCAGTACTTC. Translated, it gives CATSRDRGLIYEQYF. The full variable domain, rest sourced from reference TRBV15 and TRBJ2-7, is DAMVIQNPRYQVTQFGKPVTLSCSQTLNHNVMYWYQQKSSQAPKLLFHYYDKDFNNEADTPDNFQSRRPNTSFCFLDIRSPGLGDTAMYLCATSRDRGLIYEQYFGPGTRLTVT.

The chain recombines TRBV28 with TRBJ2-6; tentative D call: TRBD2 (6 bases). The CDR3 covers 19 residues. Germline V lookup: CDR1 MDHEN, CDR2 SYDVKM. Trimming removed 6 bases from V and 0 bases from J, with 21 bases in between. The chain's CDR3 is CASSDTGLHTLSGANVLTF. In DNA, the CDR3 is TGTGCCAGCAGCGACACGGGACTTCATACCCTCTCTGGGGCCAACGTCCTGACTTTC.

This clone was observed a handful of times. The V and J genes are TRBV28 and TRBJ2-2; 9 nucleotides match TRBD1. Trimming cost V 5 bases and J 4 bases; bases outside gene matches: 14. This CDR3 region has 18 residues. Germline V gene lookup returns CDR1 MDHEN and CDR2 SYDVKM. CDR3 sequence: CASSPPDRGSGGTGELFF. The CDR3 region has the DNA TGTGCCAGCAGTCCACCTGACAGGGGGAGCGGAGGCACCGGGGAGCTGTTTTTT.

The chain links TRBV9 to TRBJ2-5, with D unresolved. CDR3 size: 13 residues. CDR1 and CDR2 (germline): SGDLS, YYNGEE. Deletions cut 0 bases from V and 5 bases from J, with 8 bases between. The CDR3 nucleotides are TGTGCCAGCAGCGTAGGCGCACTCGAGACCCAGTACTTC. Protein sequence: CASSVGALETQYF.

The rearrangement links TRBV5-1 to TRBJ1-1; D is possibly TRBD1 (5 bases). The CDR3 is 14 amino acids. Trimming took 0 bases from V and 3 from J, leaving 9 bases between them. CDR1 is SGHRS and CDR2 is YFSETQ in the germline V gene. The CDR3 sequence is CASSLGGDDTEAFF. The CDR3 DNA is TGCGCCAGCAGCTTGGGTGGGGACGACACTGAAGCTTTCTTT.

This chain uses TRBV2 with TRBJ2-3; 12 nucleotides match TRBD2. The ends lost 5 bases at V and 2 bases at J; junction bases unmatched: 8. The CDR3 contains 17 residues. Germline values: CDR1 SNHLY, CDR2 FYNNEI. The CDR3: CASSPTSGSLVTDTQYF. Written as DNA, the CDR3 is TGTGCCAGCAGTCCGACTAGCGGGAGTCTCGTCACAGATACGCAGTATTTT.

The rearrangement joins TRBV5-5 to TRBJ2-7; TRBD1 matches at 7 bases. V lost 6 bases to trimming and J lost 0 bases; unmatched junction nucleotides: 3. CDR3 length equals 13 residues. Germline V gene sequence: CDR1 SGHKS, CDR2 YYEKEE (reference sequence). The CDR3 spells CASTQGVSYEQYF. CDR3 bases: TGTGCCAGCACCCAGGGGGTCTCCTACGAGCAGTACTTC.

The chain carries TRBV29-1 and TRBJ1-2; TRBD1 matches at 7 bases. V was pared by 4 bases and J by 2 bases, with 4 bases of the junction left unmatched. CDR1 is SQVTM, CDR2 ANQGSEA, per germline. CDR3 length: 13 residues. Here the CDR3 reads CSVATGTNYGYTF. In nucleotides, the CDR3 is TGCAGCGTTGCGACAGGGACGAACTATGGCTACACCTTC.

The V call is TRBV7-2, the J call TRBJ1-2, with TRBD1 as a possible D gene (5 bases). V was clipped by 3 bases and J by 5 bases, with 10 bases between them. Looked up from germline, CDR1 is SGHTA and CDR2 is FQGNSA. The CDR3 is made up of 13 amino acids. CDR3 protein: CASSFQGGYGYTF. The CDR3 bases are TGTGCCAGCAGCTTCCAGGGCGGTTATGGCTACACCTTC.

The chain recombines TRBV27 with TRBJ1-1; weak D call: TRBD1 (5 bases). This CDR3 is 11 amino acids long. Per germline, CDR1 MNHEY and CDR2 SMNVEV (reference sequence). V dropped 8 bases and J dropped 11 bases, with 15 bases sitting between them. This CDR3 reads CASGQGTGAFF. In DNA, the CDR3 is TGTGCCAGCGGCCAGGGTACTGGTGCTTTCTTT.

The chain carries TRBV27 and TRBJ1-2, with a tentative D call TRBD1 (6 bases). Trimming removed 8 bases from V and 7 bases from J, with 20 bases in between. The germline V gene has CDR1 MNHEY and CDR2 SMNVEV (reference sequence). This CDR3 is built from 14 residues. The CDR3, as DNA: TGTGCCAGCGGACTTTTACAGGGACTTTCTGGCTACACCTTC. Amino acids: CASGLLQGLSGYTF.

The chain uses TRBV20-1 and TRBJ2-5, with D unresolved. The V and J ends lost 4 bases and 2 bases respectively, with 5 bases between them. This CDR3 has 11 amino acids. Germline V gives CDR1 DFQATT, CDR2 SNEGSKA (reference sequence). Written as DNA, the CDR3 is TGCAGTGCTATCTTACAAGAGACCCAGTACTTC. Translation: CSAILQETQYF.

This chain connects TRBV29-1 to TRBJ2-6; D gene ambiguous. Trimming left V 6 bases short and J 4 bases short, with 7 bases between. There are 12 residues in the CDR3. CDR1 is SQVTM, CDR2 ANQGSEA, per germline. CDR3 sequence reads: CSVPGGANVLTF. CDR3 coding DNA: TGCAGCGTCCCCGGAGGGGCCAACGTCCTGACTTTC.

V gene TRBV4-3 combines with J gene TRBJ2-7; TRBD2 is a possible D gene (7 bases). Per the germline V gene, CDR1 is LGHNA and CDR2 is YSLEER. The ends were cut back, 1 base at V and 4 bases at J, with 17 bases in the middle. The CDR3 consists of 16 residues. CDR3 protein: CASSQVGGPSGYEQYF. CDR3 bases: TGCGCCAGCAGCCAAGTGGGGGGGCCTAGTGGGTACGAGCAGTACTTC.

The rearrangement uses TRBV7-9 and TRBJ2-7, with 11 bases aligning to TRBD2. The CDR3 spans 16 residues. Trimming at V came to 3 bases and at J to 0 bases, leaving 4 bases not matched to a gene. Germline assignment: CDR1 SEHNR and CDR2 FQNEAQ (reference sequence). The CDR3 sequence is CASSLTSGMTSYEQYF. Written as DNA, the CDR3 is TGTGCCAGCAGCTTGACTAGCGGGATGACCTCCTACGAGCAGTACTTC. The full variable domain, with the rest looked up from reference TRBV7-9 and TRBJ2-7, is DTGVSQNPRHKITKRGQNVTFRCDPISEHNRLYWYRQTLGQGPEFLTYFQNEAQLEKSRLLSDRFSAERPKGSFSTLEIQRTEQGDSAMYLCASSLTSGMTSYEQYFGPGTRLTVT.

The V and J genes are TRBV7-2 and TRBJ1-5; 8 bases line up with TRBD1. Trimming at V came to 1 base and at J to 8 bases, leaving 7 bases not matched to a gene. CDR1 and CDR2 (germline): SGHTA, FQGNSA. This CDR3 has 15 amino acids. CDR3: CASSLDGQGGEPQHF. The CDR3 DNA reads TGTGCCAGCAGCTTAGATGGACAGGGCGGGGAGCCCCAGCATTTT.

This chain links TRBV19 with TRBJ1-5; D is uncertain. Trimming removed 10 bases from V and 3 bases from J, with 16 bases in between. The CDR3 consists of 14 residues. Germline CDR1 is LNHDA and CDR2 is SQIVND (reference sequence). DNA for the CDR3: TGTGCCACCTCAGACGTCGGGGTCAATCAGCCCCAGCATTTT. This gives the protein CATSDVGVNQPQHF.

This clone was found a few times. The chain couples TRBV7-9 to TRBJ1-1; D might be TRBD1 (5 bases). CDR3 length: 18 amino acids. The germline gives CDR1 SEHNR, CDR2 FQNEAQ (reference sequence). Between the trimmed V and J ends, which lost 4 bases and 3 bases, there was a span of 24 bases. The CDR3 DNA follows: TGTGCCAGCAGCTCCTGGGGCCAGCAGGGAGGTTGGGACACTGAAGCTTTCTTT. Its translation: CASSSWGQQGGWDTEAFF.

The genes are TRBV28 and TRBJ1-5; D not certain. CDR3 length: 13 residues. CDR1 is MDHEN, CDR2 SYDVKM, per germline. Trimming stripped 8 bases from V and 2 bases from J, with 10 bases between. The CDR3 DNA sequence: TGTGCCAGCTGCGGGAGGCGCAATCAGCCCCAGCATTTT. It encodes CASCGRRNQPQHF.